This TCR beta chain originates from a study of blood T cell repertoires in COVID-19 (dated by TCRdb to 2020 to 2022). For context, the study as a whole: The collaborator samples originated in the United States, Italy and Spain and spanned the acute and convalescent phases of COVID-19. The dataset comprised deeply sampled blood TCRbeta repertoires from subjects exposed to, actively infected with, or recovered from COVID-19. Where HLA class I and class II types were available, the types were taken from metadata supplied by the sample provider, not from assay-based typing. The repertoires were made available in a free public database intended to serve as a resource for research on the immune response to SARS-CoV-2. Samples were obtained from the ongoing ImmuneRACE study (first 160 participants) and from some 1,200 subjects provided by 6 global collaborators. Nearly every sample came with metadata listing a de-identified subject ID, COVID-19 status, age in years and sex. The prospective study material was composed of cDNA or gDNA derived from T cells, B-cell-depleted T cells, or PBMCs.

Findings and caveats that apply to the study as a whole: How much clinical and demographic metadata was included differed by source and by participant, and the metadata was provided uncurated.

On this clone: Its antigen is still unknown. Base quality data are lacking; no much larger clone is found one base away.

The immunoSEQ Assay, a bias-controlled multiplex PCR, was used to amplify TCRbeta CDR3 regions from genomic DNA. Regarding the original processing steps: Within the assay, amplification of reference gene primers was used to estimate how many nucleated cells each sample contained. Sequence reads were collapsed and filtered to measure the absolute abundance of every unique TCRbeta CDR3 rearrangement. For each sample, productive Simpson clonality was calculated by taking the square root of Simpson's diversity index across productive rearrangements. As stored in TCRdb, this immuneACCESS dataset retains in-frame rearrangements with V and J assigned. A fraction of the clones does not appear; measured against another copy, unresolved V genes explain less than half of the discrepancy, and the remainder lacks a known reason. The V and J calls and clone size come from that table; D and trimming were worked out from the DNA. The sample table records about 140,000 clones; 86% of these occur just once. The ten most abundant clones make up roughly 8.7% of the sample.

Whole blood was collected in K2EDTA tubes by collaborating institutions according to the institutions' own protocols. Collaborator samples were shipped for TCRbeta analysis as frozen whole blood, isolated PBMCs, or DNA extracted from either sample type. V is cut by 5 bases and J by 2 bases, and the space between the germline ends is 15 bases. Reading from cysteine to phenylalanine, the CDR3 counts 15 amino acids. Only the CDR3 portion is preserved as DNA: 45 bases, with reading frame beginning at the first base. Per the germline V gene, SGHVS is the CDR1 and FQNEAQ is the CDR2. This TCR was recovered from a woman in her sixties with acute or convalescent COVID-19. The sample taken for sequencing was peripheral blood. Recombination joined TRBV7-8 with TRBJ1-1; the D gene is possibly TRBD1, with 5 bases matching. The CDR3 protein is CASSRSRGANTEAFF. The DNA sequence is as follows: TGTGCCAGCAGCAGATCCCGCGGGGCTAACACTGAAGCTTTCTTT.